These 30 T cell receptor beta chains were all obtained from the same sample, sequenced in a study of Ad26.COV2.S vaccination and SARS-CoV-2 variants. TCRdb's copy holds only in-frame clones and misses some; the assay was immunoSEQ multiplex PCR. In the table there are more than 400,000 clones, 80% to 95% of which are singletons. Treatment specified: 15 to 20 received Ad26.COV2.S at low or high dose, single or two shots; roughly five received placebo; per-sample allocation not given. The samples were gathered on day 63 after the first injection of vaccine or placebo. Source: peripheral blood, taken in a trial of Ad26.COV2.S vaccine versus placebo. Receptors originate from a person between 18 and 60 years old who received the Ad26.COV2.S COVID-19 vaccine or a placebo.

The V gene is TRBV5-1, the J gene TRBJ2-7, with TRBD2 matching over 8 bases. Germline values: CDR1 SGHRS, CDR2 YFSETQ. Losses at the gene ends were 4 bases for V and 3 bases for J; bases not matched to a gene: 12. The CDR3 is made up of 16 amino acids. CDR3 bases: TGCGCCAGCAGCCCGGGGGGGGCTAGCGGGCACTACGAGCAGTACTTC. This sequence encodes CASSPGGASGHYEQYF.

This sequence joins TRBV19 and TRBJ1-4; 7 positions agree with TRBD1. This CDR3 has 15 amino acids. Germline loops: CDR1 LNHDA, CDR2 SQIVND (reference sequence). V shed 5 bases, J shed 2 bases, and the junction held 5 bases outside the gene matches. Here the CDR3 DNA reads TGTGCCAGTAGTCCCTTCAGGGGGACTAATGAAAAACTGTTTTTT. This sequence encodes CASSPFRGTNEKLFF. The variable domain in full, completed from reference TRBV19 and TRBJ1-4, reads DGGITQSPKYLFRKEGQNVTLSCEQNLNHDAMYWYRQDPGQGLRLIYYSQIVNDFQKGDIAEGYSVSREKKESFPLTVTSAQKNPTAFYLCASSPFRGTNEKLFFGSGTQLSVL.

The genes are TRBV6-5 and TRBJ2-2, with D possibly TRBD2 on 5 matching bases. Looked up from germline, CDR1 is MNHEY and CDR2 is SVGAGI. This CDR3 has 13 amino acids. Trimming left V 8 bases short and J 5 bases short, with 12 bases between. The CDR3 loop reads CASSPRATGELFF. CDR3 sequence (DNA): TGTGCCAGCTCCCCGAGGGCGACCGGGGAGCTGTTTTTT.

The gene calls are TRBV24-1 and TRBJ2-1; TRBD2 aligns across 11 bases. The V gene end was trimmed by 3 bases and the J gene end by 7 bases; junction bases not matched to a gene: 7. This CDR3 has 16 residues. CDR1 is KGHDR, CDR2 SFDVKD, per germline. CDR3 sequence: CATSDTGLAVGNEQFF. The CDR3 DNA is TGTGCCACCAGTGATACGGGACTAGCGGTGGGGAATGAGCAGTTCTTC.

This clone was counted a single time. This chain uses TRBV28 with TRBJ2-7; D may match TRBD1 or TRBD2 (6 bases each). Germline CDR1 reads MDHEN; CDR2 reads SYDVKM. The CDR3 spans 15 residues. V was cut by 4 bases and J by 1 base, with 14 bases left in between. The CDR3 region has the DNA TGTGCCAGCAGTTACCTACAGGGACTGTCCTACGAGCAGTACTTC. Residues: CASSYLQGLSYEQYF.

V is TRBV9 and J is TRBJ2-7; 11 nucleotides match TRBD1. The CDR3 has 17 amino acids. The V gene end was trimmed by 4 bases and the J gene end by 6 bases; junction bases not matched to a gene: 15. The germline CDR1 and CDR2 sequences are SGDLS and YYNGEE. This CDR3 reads CASSKSGTGGPNIEQYF. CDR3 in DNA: TGTGCCAGCAGCAAAAGCGGGACAGGGGGACCTAATATCGAGCAGTACTTC.

As DNA, the CDR3 is TGTGCCAGCAGTTACTCGACGCAGGGGGCGAAGACTGAAGCTTTCTTT. Protein product: CASSYSTQGAKTEAFF. The genes are TRBV6-5 and TRBJ1-1; 8 nucleotides match TRBD1. The CDR3 totals 16 residues. Germline CDR1 MNHEY, CDR2 SVGAGI. Losses at the gene ends were 0 bases for V and 5 bases for J; bases not matched to a gene: 8.

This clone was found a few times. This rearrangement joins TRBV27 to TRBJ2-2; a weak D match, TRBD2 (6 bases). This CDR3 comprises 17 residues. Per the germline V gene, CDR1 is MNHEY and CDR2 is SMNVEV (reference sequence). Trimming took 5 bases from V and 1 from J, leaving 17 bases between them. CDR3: CASSPLARLENTGELFF. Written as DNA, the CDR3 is TGTGCCAGCAGTCCCCTAGCGCGATTAGAGAACACCGGGGAGCTGTTTTTT.

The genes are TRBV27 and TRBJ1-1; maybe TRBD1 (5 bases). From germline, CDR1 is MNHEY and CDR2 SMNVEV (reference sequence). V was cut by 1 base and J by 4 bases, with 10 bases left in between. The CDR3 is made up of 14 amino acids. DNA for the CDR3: TGTGCCAGCAGTTTATATGGGGGGGGCACTGAAGCTTTCTTT. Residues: CASSLYGGGTEAFF.

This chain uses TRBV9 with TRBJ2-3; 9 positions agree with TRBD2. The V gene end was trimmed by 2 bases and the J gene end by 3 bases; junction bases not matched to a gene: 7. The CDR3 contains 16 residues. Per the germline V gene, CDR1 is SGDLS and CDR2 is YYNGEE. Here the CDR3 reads CASSVVAGVGTDTQYF. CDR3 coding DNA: TGTGCCAGCAGCGTGGTAGCGGGAGTTGGAACAGATACGCAGTATTTT.

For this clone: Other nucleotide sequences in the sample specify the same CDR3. CDR3 sequence (DNA): TGTGCCAGCAGCTCCCAAGAGACCCAGTACTTC. Its translation is CASSSQETQYF. The chain has TRBV7-3 and TRBJ2-5; D gene uncertain. This CDR3 is 11 amino acids long. Trimming removed 4 bases from V and 1 base from J, with 1 base in between. Germline lookup yields CDR1 SGHTA and CDR2 FQGTGA.

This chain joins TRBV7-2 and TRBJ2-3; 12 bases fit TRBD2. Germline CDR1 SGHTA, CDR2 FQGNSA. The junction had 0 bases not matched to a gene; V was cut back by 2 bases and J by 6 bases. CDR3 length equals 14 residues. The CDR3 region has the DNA TGTGCCAGCAGCTTAACTAGCGGGAGGGATACGCAGTATTTT. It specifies CASSLTSGRDTQYF. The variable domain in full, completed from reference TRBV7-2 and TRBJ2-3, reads GAGVSQSPSNKVTEKGKDVELRCDPISGHTALYWYRQSLGQGLEFLIYFQGNSAPDKSGLPSDRFSAERTGGSVSTLTIQRTQQEDSAVYLCASSLTSGRDTQYFGPGTRLTVL.

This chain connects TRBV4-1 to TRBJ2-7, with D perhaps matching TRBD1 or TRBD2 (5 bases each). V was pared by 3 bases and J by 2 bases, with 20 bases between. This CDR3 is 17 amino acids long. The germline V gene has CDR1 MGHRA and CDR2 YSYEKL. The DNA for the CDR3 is TGCGCCAGCAGCCAGGTTCACGTGGGGGAGATAGCCTACGAGCAGTACTTC. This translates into CASSQVHVGEIAYEQYF.

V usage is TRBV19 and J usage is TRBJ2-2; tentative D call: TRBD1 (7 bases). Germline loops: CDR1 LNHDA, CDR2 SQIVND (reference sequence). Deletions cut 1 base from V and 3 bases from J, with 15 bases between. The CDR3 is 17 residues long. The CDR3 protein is CASSIAAGQWDTGELFF. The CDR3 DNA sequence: TGTGCCAGTAGTATAGCGGCGGGACAGTGGGACACCGGGGAGCTGTTTTTT.

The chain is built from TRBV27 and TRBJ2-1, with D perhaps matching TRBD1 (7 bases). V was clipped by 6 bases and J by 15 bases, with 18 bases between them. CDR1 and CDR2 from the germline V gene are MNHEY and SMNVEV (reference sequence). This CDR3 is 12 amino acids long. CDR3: CASRTPGGSWFF. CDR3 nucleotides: TGTGCCAGCAGAACTCCAGGGGGGTCCTGGTTCTTC.

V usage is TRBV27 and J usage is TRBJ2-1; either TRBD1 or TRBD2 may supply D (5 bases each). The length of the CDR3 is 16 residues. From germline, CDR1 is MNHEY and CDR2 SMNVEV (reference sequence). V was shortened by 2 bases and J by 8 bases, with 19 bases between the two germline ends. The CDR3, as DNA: TGTGCCAGCAGTTTAGCGGGCGCAAACCAAGGGGATGAGCAGTTCTTC. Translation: CASSLAGANQGDEQFF.

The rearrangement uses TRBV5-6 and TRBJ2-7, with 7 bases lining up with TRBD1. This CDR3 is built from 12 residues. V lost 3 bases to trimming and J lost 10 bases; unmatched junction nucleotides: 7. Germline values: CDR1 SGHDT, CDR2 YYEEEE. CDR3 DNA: TGTGCCAGCAGCTCCACAGGGGCATATCAGTACTTC. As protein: CASSSTGAYQYF.

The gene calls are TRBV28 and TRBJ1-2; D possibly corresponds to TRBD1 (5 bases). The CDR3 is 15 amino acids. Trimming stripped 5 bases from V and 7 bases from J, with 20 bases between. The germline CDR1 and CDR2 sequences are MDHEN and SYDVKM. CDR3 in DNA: TGTGCCAGCAGTGCACTCCGGGGCAGGGCCACTGGCTACACCTTC. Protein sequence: CASSALRGRATGYTF.

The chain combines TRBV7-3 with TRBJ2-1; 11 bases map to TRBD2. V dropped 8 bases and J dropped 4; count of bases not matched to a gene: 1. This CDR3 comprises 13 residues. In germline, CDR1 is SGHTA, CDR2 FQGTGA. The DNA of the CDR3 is TGTGCCAGCGGGACTAGCGGATACAATGAGCAGTTCTTC. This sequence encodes CASGTSGYNEQFF.

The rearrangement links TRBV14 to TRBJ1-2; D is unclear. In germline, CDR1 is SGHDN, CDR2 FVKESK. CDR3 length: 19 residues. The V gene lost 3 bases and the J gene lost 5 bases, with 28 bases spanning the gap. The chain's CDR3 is CASSQETPRAPRNSYGYTF. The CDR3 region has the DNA TGTGCCAGCAGCCAGGAAACCCCAAGGGCCCCTCGGAATTCTTATGGCTACACCTTC.

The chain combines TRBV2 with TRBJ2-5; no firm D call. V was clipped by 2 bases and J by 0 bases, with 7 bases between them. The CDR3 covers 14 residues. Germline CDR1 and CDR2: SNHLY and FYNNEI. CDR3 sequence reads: CASSERRYQETQYF. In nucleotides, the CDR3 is TGTGCCAGCAGTGAACGGCGGTACCAAGAGACCCAGTACTTC. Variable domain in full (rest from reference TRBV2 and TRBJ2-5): EPEVTQTPSHQVTQMGQEVILRCVPISNHLYFYWYRQILGQKVEFLVSFYNNEISEKSEIFDDQFSVERPDGSNFTLKIRSTKLEDSAMYFCASSERRYQETQYFGPGTRLLVL.

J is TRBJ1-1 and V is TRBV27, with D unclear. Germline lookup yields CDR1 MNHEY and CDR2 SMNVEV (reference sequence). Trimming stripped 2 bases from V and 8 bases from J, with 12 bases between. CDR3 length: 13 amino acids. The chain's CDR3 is CASSLRTRAEAFF. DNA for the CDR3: TGTGCCAGCAGTTTACGAACCCGGGCGGAAGCTTTCTTT.

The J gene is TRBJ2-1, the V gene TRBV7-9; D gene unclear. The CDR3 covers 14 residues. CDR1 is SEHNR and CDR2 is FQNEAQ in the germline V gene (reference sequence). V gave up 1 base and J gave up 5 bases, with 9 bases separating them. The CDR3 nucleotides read TGTGCCAGCAGCTTAGAGGGCTTACACAATGAGCAGTTCTTC. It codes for CASSLEGLHNEQFF.

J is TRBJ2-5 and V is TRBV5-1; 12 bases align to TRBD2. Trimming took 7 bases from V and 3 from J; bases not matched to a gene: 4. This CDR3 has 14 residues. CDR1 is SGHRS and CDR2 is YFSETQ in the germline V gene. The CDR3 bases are TGCGCCAGCCATCGACTAGCGGGAGAAGAGACCCAGTACTTC. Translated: CASHRLAGEETQYF. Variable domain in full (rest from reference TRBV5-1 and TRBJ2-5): KAGVTQTPRYLIKTRGQQVTLSCSPISGHRSVSWYQQTPGQGLQFLFEYFSETQRNKGNFPGRFSGRQFSNSRSEMNVSTLELGDSALYLCASHRLAGEETQYFGPGTRLLVL.

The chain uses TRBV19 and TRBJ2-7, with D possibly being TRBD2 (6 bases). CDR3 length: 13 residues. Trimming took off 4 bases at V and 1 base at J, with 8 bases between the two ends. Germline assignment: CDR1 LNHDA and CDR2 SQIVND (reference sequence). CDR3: CASSTGGSYEQYF. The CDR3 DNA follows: TGTGCCAGTAGTACCGGGGGTTCCTACGAGCAGTACTTC.

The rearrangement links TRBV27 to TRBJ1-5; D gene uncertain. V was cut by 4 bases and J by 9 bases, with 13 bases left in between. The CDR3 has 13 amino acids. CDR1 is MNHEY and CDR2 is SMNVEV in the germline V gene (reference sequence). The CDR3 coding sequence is TGTGCCAGCAGTTCAACGGTTTACGGGCCCCAGCATTTT. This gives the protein CASSSTVYGPQHF.

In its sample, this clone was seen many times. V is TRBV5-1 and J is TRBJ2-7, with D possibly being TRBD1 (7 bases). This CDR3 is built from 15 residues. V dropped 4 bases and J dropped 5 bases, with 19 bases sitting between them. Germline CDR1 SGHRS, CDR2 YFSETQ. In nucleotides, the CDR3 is TGCGCCAGCAGCCTCCGGACAGGAGGAGGGGACGAGCAGTACTTC. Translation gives CASSLRTGGGDEQYF.

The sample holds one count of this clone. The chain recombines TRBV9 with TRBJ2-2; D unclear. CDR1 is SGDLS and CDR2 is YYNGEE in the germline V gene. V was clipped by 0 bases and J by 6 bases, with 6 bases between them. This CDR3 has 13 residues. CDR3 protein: CASSVGVPGELFF. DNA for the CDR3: TGTGCCAGCAGCGTAGGGGTACCCGGGGAGCTGTTTTTT.

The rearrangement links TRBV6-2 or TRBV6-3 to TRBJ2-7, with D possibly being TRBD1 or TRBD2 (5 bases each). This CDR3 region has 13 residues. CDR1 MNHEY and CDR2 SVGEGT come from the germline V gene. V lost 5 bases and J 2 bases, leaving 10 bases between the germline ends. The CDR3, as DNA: TGTGCCAGCAGTGCAGGGACCCCCTACGAGCAGTACTTC. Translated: CASSAGTPYEQYF.

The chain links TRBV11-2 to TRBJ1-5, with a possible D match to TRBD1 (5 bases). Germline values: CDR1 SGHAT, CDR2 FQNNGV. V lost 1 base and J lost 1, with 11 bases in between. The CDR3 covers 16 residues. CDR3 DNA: TGTGCCAGCAGCTTAGGCGTCCGGGACAGCAATCAGCCCCAGCATTTT. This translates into CASSLGVRDSNQPQHF.